These 20 T cell receptor beta chains were sequenced from one sample in a study of neurological immune-mediated disorders. Each CDR3 protein gets one entry after TCRdb re-called the 5' RACE reads with MiXCR. The data contain over 45,000 distinct CDR3 sequences, approximately 2.8% of them seen just once; the ten biggest clones take up over 12%. Material for sequencing was PBMCs. These receptors were collected from a woman aged 50 to 60 with multiple sclerosis.

This clonotype was detected ten times or more. CDR3 amino acids: CASSLVSGTANYGYTF. CDR3 DNA sequence: TGTGCCAGCAGCTTGGTTTCTGGGACGGCCAACTATGGCTACACCTTC. This sequence joins TRBV5-5 and TRBJ1-2; tentative D call: TRBD1 (5 bases). V dropped 0 bases and J dropped 2 bases, with 14 bases sitting between them. The CDR3 is made up of 16 amino acids. Per germline, CDR1 SGHKS and CDR2 YYEKEE (reference sequence).

This clonotype has a count of ten or more. V and J are TRBV5-1 and TRBJ1-2, with 8 bases lining up with TRBD1. CDR1 is SGHRS and CDR2 is YFSETQ in the germline V gene. This CDR3 spans 14 amino acids. V lost 0 bases to trimming and J lost 3 bases; unmatched junction nucleotides: 1. The CDR3 nucleotides are TGCGCCAGCAGCTTGGCAGGGGGCGACTATGGCTACACCTTC. This translates into CASSLAGGDYGYTF.

In this sample, this clonotype turned up many times. The junction differs from germline at one of its ends, possibly a read error. The chain couples TRBV6-2 or TRBV6-3 to TRBJ2-1, with 8 positions matching TRBD2. The CDR3 extends over 16 amino acids. The germline gives CDR1 MNHEY, CDR2 SVGEGT. The CDR3 nucleotides read TGTGCCGGCAGTTACTCCCTTGGCGGGAGGTCACTTGAGCAGTTCTTC. It translates to CAGSYSLGGRSLEQFF.

At least ten counts were recorded for this clonotype. The chain has TRBV7-2 and TRBJ1-2; 7 bases are a match to TRBD1. This CDR3 spans 13 amino acids. The germline V gene encodes CDR1 SGHTA and CDR2 FQGNSA. With 4 bases clipped from V and 2 bases from J, the junction kept 1 base outside the gene matches. CDR3 loop: CASSSGQNYGYTF. The CDR3 region has the DNA TGTGCCAGCAGCTCGGGACAGAACTATGGCTACACCTTC.

This clonotype was recorded at least ten times. The genes are TRBV7-6 and TRBJ2-1; 10 bases match TRBD2. This CDR3 is built from 16 residues. With V trimmed by 1 base and J by 9 bases, 9 bases remained unmatched. Germline-derived CDR1 and CDR2 are SGHVS and FNYEAQ. The CDR3 region is CASSLGRTSGSGEQFF. DNA for the CDR3: TGTGCCAGCAGCTTAGGTAGGACTAGCGGATCCGGTGAGCAGTTCTTC.

This clonotype has ten or more counts. The rearrangement links TRBV10-3 to TRBJ2-3; 7 bases match TRBD2. The J segment lost 5 bases and the V segment lost 0 bases, leaving 5 bases of the junction unmatched. Germline loops: CDR1 ENHRY, CDR2 SYGVKD. The CDR3 contains 15 residues. The CDR3 DNA is TGTGCCATCAGTGAGTCCCGCGGGGGAGGAGATACGCAGTATTTT. Translated, it gives CAISESRGGGDTQYF.

This clonotype was seen repeatedly, ten times or more. The chain recombines TRBV5-1 with TRBJ2-3, with D unresolved. With 0 bases removed from V and 7 bases from J, the gap between germline ends came to 12 bases. Germline CDR1 and CDR2: SGHRS and YFSETQ. CDR3 size: 14 residues. CDR3 in DNA: TGCGCCAGCAGCTTGGCGTTGCACTCGCATACGCAGTATTTT. Encoded protein: CASSLALHSHTQYF.

This clonotype was seen ten or more times. The rearrangement joins TRBV12-3 or TRBV12-4 to TRBJ2-3; TRBD2 might be the D (6 bases). This CDR3 contains 15 residues. The germline V and J ends were trimmed by 3 bases and 4 bases, with 14 bases remaining between them. The CDR3 nucleotides read TGTGCCAGCAGTTTTAGCCCTAGCGAACCAGATACGCAGTATTTT. Amino acid sequence: CASSFSPSEPDTQYF.

This clonotype was counted many times. The chain is built from TRBV11-2 and TRBJ2-1; TRBD1 is a possible D gene (6 bases). Germline lookup yields CDR1 SGHAT and CDR2 FQNNGV. The CDR3 runs to 14 residues. Trimming took 1 base from V and 7 from J, leaving 11 bases between them. The CDR3 sequence: CASSLVRGNNEQFF. The DNA for the CDR3 is TGTGCCAGCAGCTTAGTCAGGGGTAATAATGAGCAGTTCTTC.

This clonotype was picked up many times. CDR3 nucleotides: TGTGCCATCAAAGGAGGGAATGAGCAGTTCTTC. This codes for CAIKGGNEQFF. The chain uses TRBV10-3 and TRBJ2-1; D might be TRBD2 (6 bases). The CDR3 loop spans 11 amino acids. Germline CDR1 reads ENHRY; CDR2 reads SYGVKD. Trimming removed 7 bases at V and 7 bases at J, with 8 bases between.

The table lists this clonotype with many counts. This chain links TRBV5-1 with TRBJ2-3; D gene ambiguous. This CDR3 comprises 13 residues. CDR1 SGHRS and CDR2 YFSETQ come from the germline V gene. V was pared by 4 bases and J by 4 bases, with 10 bases between. The CDR3 DNA reads as TGCGCCAGCAGCCAATTCCCCGCAGATACGCAGTATTTT. Protein sequence: CASSQFPADTQYF.

This clonotype came up a few times. The chain combines TRBV2 with TRBJ1-1; D not resolved. The CDR3 covers 13 residues. V was cut by 4 bases and J by 3 bases, with 9 bases left in between. CDR1 is SNHLY, CDR2 FYNNEI, per germline. For the CDR3, the DNA is TGTGCCAGCAGTGTTAGTCAGGACACTGAAGCTTTCTTT. It yields the protein CASSVSQDTEAFF.

This clonotype has a handful of counts. The J gene is TRBJ2-3, the V gene TRBV6-5, with D maybe TRBD1 (6 bases). Germline V gene lookup returns CDR1 MNHEY and CDR2 SVGAGI. The length of the CDR3 is 14 residues. V was pared by 4 bases and J by 4 bases, with 12 bases between. For the CDR3, the DNA is TGTGCCAGCAGTTCCTACAGGGTTCCAGATACGCAGTATTTT. Its translation is CASSSYRVPDTQYF.

This clonotype has ten or more counts. Here the CDR3 omits its conserved ending phenylalanine or tryptophan, so a read error is the likely source. The gene calls are TRBV5-1 and TRBJ2-7; D perhaps matches TRBD2 (6 bases). Germline values: CDR1 SGHRS, CDR2 YFSETQ. Trimming stripped 0 bases from V and 5 bases from J, with 18 bases between. The CDR3 is 16 amino acids. CDR3 DNA: TGCGCCAGCAGCTTGGGCCTTAGCGGTACTATCGACGAGCAGTACTGC. Its translation is CASSLGLSGTIDEQYC.

In this sample, this clonotype turned up a few times. The rearrangement links TRBV18 to TRBJ2-7; 11 bases line up with TRBD2. CDR3 size: 17 residues. The trim removed 0 bases at V and 4 bases at J, leaving 8 bases unmatched. Germline V gene data show CDR1 as KGHSH and CDR2 as LQKENI. The DNA of the CDR3 is TGTGCCAGCTCACCACCGACCCGACTAGCGGGATCGTACGAGCAGTACTTC. Its translation: CASSPPTRLAGSYEQYF.

The table lists this clonotype with many counts. The rearrangement joins TRBV12-3 or TRBV12-4 to TRBJ2-7; D is uncertain. Trimming removed 8 bases at V and 0 bases at J, with 11 bases between. This CDR3 region has 13 residues. The DNA for the CDR3 is TGTGCCAGCGGGGAATTGAGCTCCTACGAGCAGTACTTC. Its translation: CASGELSSYEQYF.

With regard to this clonotype: The DNA is left out, because the CDR3 cannot be placed on it with certainty; the CDR3 is given as TCRdb lists it. This chain joins TRBV7-2 and TRBJ2-3. The length of the CDR3 is 21 amino acids, counting both ends. The V gene's germline CDR1 is SGHTA and CDR2 FQGNSA. The CDR3 loop is CASSFYICSAKQGSRTDTQYF.

This clonotype was observed at least ten times. V gene TRBV6-6 combines with J gene TRBJ2-7, with a possible D match to TRBD1 (5 bases). The germline V gene has CDR1 MNHNY and CDR2 SVGAGI (reference sequence). This CDR3 region has 13 residues. Trimming stripped 3 bases from V and 4 bases from J, with 10 bases between. Here the CDR3 reads CASSYGRQYEQYF. The CDR3 DNA reads TGTGCCAGCAGTTATGGGCGACAGTACGAGCAGTACTTC.

Many counts were recorded for this clonotype. The chain employs TRBV10-3 and TRBJ1-2; D is uncertain. The V end lost 4 bases, the J end lost 6 bases, and 21 bases lay between the germline ends. The CDR3 contains 16 residues. Germline CDR1 reads ENHRY; CDR2 reads SYGVKD. The DNA for the CDR3 is TGTGCCATCAGTGGTCTCGGATCCTCTTCCGTCGATGGCTACACCTTC. It translates to CAISGLGSSSVDGYTF.

This clonotype was counted ten times or more. The V call is TRBV20-1, the J call TRBJ2-1, with 12 bases aligning to TRBD2. The CDR3 has 18 residues. The germline V gene encodes CDR1 DFQATT and CDR2 SNEGSKA (reference sequence). After removal of 6 bases from V and 7 bases from J, the junction contained 19 bases not matched to a gene. CDR3 bases: TGCAGTGCCCCGAAGGGGCTAGCGGGGGGGCTAAACGTGAATGAGCAGTTCTTC. Amino acids: CSAPKGLAGGLNVNEQFF.